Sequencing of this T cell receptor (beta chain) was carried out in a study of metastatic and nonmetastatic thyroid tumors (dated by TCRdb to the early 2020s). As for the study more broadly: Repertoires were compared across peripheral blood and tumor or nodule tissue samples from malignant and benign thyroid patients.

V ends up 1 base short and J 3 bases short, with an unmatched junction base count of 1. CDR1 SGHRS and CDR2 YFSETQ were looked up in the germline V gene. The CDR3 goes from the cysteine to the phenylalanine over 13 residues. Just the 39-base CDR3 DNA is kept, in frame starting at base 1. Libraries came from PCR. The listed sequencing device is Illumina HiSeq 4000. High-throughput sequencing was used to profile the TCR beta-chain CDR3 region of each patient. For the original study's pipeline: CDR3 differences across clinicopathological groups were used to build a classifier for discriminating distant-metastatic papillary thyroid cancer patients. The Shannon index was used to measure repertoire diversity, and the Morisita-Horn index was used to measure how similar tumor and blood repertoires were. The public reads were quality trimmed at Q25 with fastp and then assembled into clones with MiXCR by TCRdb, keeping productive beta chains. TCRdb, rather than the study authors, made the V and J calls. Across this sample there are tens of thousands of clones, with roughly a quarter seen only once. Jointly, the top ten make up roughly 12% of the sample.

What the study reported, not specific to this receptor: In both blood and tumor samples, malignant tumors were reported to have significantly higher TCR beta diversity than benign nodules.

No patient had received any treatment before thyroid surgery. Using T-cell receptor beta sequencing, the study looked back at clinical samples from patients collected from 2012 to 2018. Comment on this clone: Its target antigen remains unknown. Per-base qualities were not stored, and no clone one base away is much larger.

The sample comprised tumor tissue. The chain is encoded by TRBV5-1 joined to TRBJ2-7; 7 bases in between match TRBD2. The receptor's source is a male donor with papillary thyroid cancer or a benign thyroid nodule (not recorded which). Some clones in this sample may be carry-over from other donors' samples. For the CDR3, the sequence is CASSLSGGYEQYF. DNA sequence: TGCGCCAGCAGCTTGTCGGGGGGCTACGAGCAGTACTTC.